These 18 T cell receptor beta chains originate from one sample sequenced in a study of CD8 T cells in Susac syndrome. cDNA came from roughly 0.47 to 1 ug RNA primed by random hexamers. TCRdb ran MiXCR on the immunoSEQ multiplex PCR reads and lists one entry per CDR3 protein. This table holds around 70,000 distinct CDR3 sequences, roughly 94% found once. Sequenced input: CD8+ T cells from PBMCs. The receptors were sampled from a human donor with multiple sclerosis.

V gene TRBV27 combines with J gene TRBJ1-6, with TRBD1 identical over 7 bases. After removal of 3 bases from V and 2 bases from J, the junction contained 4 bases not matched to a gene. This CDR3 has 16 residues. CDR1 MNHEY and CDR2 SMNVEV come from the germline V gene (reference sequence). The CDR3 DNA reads TGTGCCAGCAGTTTTTCAGGGGGTCCCTATAATTCACCCCTCCACTTT. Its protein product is CASSFSGGPYNSPLHF.

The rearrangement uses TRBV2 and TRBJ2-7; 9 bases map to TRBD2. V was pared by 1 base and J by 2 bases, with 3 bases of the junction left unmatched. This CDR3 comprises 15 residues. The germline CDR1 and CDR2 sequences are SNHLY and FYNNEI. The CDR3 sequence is CASSEGTSVTYEQYF. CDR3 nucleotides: TGTGCCAGCAGTGAAGGGACTAGCGTTACCTACGAGCAGTACTTC.

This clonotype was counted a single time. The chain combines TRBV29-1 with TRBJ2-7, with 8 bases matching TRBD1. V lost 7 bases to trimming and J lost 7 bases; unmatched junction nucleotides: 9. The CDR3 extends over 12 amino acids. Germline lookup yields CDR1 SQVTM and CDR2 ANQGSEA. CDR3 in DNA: TGCAGCGGCGTTGACAGGGGAGGAGAGCAGTACTTC. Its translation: CSGVDRGGEQYF.

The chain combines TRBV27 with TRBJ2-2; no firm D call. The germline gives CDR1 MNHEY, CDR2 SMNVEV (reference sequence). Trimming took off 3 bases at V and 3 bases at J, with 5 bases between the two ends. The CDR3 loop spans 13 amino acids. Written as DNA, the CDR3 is TGTGCCAGCAGTTTGGCCCACACCGGGGAGCTGTTTTTT. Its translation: CASSLAHTGELFF.

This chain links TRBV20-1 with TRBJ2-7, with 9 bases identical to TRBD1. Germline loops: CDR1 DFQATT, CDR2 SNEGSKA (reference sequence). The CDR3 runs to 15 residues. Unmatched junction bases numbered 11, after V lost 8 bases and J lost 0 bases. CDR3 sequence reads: CSTVTGTGSSYEQYF. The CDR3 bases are TGCAGTACCGTAACCGGGACAGGGAGCTCCTACGAGCAGTACTTC.

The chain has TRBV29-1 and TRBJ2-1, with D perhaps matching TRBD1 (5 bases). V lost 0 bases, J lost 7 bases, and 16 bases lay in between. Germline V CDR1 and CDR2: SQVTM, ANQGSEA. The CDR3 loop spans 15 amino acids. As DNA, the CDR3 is TGCAGCGTTGAAGATATCGTTAGGGGTATGAATGAGCAGTTCTTC. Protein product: CSVEDIVRGMNEQFF.

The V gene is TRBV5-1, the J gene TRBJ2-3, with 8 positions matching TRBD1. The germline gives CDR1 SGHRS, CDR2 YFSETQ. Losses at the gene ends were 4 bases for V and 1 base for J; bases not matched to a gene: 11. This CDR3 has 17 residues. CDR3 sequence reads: CASSPLAQGAGTDTQYF. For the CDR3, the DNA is TGCGCCAGCAGCCCACTCGCCCAGGGGGCAGGCACAGATACGCAGTATTTT.

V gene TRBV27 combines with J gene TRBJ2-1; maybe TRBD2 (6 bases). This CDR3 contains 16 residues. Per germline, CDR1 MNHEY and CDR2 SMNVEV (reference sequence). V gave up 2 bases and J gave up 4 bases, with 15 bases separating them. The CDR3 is CASSLHFSGTYNEQFF. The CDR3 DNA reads TGTGCCAGCAGTTTACATTTTAGCGGTACATACAATGAGCAGTTCTTC.

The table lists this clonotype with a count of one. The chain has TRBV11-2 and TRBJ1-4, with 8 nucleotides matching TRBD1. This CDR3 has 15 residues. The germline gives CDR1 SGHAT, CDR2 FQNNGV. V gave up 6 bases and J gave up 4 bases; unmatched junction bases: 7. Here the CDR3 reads CASRAGQAVNEKLFF. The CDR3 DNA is TGTGCCAGCAGAGCGGGACAGGCGGTTAATGAAAAACTGTTTTTT.

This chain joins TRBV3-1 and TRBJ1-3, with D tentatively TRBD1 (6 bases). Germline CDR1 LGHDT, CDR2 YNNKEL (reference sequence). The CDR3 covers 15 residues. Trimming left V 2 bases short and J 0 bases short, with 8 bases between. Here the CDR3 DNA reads TGTGCCAGCAGCCAAACGGACAGCTCTGGAAACACCATATATTTT. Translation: CASSQTDSSGNTIYF.

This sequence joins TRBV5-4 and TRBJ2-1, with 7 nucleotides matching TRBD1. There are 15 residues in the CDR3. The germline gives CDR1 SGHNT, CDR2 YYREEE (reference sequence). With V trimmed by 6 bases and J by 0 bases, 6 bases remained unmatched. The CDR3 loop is CASNQQGSSYNEQFF. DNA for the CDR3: TGTGCCAGCAACCAACAGGGGAGCTCCTACAATGAGCAGTTCTTC.

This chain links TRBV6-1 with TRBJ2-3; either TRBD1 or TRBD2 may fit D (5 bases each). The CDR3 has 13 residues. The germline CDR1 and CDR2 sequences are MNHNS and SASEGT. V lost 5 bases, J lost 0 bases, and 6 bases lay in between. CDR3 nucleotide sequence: TGTGCCAGCAGTCGGGACAGCACAGATACGCAGTATTTT. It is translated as CASSRDSTDTQYF.

The CDR3 region has the DNA TGTGCCTGGAGTTACTTACAGGGGGCGGCCGGGGAGCTGTTTTTT. Its protein is CAWSYLQGAAGELFF. The chain couples TRBV30 to TRBJ2-2, with 9 positions matching TRBD1. From germline, CDR1 is GTSNPN and CDR2 SVGIG (reference sequence). After removal of 2 bases from V and 6 bases from J, the junction contained 7 bases not matched to a gene. The CDR3 totals 15 residues.

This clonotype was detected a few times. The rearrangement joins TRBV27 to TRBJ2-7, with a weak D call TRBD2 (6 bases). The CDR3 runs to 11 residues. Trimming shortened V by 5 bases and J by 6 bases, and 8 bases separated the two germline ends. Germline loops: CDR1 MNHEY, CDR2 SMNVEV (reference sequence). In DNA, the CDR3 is TGTGCCAGCAGTCCCGGGGGCGAGCAGTACTTC. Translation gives CASSPGGEQYF.

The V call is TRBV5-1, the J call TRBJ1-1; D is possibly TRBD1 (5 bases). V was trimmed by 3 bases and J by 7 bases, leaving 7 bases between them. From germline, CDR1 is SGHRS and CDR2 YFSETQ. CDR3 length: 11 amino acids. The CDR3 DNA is TGCGCCAGCAGCTCGACAGTTGAAGCTTTCTTT. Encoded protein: CASSSTVEAFF.

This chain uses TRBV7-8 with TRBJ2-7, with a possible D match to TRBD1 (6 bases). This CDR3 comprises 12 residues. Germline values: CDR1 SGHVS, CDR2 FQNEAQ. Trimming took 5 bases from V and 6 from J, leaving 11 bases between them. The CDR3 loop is CASSPGTPEQYF. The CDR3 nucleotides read TGTGCCAGCAGCCCCGGGACACCCGAGCAGTACTTC.

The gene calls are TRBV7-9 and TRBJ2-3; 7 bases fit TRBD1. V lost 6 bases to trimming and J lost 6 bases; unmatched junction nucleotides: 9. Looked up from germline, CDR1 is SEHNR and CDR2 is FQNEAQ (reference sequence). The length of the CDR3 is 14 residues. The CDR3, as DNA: TGTGCCAGCAGGCCGAGAACAGGGGCGGATACGCAGTATTTT. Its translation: CASRPRTGADTQYF.

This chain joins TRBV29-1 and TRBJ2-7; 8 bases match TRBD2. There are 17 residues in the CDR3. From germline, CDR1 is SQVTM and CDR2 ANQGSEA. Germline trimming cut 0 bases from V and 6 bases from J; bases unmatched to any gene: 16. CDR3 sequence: CSVEDSDSGVLFSEQYF. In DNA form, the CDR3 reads TGCAGCGTTGAAGATTCGGATAGCGGGGTATTGTTCTCCGAGCAGTACTTC.